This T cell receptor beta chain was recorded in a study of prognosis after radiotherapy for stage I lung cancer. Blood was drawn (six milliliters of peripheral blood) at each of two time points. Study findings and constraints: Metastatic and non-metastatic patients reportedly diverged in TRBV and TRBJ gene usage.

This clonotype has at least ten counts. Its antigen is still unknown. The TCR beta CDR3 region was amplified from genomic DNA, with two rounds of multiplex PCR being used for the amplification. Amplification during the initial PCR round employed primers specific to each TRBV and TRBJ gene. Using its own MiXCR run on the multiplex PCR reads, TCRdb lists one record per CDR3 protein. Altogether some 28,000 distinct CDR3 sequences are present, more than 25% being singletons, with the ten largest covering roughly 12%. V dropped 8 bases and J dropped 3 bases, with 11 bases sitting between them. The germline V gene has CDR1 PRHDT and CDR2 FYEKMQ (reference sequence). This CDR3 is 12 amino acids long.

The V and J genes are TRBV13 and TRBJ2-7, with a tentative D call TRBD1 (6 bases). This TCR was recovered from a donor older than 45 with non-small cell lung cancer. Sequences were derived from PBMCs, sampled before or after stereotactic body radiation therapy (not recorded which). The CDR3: CASGDRNYEQYF. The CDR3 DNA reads TGTGCCAGCGGTGACAGGAACTACGAGCAGTACTTC.